The clone carrying this T cell receptor beta chain has just a few counts. Its antigen is unknown. The sample is drawn from a study of metastatic and nonmetastatic thyroid tumors. Study details: Samples came from malignant and benign thyroid patients, and repertoires were compared across blood and tumor or nodule tissue. Overall study findings and caveats: For both blood and tumor, malignant thyroid tumors reportedly showed significantly higher TCR beta diversity than benign nodules did.

CDR3 length: 14 residues. The germline V and J ends were trimmed by 8 bases and 0 bases, with 11 bases remaining between them. Original handling: Using the CDR3 differences seen across clinicopathological groups, the authors built a distant-metastasis classifier for papillary thyroid cancer, which was meant to discriminate distant-metastatic patients. TCRdb reanalyzed the PCR reads via MiXCR. Here the V and J calls rest on TCRdb's processing, not on the authors' analysis. The sample holds some 4,000 clones; 35% are singletons and the top ten take 25% to 30%. Thyroid surgery took place with no prior treatment in any patient.

The TCR sequence derives from a male donor with papillary thyroid cancer or a benign thyroid nodule (not recorded which). Some clones in this sample may be carry-over from other donors' samples. The chain employs TRBV12-3 or TRBV12-4 and TRBJ1-3; D is uncertain. Sequencing input: adjacent normal tissue. The CDR3 here is CASGEAFSGNTIYF. The CDR3 coding sequence is TGTGCCAGCGGAGAAGCCTTCTCTGGAAACACCATATATTTT.